This TCR beta chain stems from a study of T cells in Graves' hyperthyroidism and ophthalmopathy. The investigators amplified TCR beta CDR3 regions from RNA transcripts. With the HTBI primer set, the TCR CDR3 went through a first round of RT-PCR. TCRdb analysed the multiplex PCR reads with MiXCR anew, one entry per CDR3 protein. This sample has some 350,000 distinct CDR3 sequences, with roughly 15% found just once. Germline loops: CDR1 SGHVS, CDR2 FQNEAQ. Germline trimming cut 3 bases from V and 8 bases from J; bases unmatched to any gene: 7. The length of the CDR3 is 15 residues. V gene TRBV7-8 combines with J gene TRBJ1-4, with 9 bases aligning to TRBD1. This clonotype originated in a woman aged 60-75 years with Graves' ophthalmopathy. The sample taken for sequencing was blood. The CDR3 coding sequence is TGTGCCAGCAGCTTGGGACAGGGTCAGTTCGAAAAACTGTTTTTT. Encoded protein: CASSLGQGQFEKLFF.